Only a few counts were recorded for the clone carrying this T cell receptor beta chain. The antigen is unknown. These data are taken from a study of cytomegalovirus exposure and HLA in healthy donors. Overall study results and limits: V- and J-gene trimming in TCR beta was tied to a missense DCLRE1C variant by an analysis performed later.

The CDR3 runs to 14 residues. Primers included in the PCR were 60 Vbeta and 13 Jbeta primers. TCRdb's table, derived via immunoSEQ multiplex PCR, lists solely in-frame clones and lacks some. The sample shows some 150,000 clones, over 60% of them seen only once. The rearrangement joins TRBV21-1 to TRBJ1-3. TRBV21-1 is a listed pseudogene. The sequencing input was PBMCs. This receptor was taken from a man aged 40-50 years in good health and CMV-seronegative. The DNA of the CDR3 is TGTGCCAGCAGCAAAGAGGGACTCAGGGACACCATATATTTT. The encoded protein is CASSKEGLRDTIYF.